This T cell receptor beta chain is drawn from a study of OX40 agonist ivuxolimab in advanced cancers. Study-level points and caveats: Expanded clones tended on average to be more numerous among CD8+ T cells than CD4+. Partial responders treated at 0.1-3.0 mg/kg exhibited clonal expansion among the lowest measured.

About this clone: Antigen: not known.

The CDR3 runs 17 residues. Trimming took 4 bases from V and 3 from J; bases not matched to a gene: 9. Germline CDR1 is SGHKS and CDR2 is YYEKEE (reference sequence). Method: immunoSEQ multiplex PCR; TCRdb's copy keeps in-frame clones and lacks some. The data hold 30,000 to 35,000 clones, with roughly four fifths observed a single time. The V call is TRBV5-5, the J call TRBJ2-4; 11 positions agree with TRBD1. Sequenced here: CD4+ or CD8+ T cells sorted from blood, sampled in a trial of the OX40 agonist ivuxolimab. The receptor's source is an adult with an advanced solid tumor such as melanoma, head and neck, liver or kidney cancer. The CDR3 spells CASSSGQGAGVKNIQYF. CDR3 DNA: TGTGCCAGCAGCAGTGGACAGGGGGCGGGGGTCAAAAACATTCAGTACTTC. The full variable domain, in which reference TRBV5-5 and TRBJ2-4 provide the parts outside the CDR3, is DAGVTQSPTHLIKTRGQQVTLRCSPISGHKSVSWYQQVLGQGPQFIFQYYEKEERGRGNFPDRFSARQFPNYSSELNVNALLLGDSALYLCASSSGQGAGVKNIQYFGAGTRLSVL.